Presented here are 14 T cell receptor beta chains from one specimen sequenced in a study of blood T cell repertoires in COVID-19 (TCRdb year 2020). Preparation of the library involved the immunoSEQ multiplex PCR assay. TCRdb carries this immuneACCESS record with in-frame sequences only. Its versions omit some clonotypes, under half of them owing to an unresolved V gene in the studies checked, with the rest unexplained. Within this sample are a few hundred thousand clones, with 70% to 90% of them counted one time only. Approximately 8.8% of the sample comes from the top ten. The specimen was peripheral blood. Receptor source: a man aged 18-30 years with active or convalescent COVID-19.

The CDR3 protein is CAISQPTRLAVTGELFF. CDR3 bases: TGTGCCATCAGCCAACCGACTCGACTAGCGGTCACCGGGGAGCTGTTTTTT. This chain uses TRBV10-3 with TRBJ2-2, with 9 bases lining up with TRBD2. With V trimmed by 6 bases and J by 4 bases, 12 bases remained unmatched. The length of the CDR3 is 17 residues. The germline CDR1 and CDR2 sequences are ENHRY and SYGVKD.

The genes are TRBV19 and TRBJ2-1, with 8 bases aligning to TRBD2. Germline trimming cut 7 bases from V and 5 bases from J; bases unmatched to any gene: 7. Looked up from germline, CDR1 is LNHDA and CDR2 is SQIVND (reference sequence). The CDR3 consists of 14 residues. The CDR3, as DNA: TGTGCCAGTACGTTAATAGCGGGACACAATGAGCAGTTCTTC. Encoded protein: CASTLIAGHNEQFF.

This chain connects TRBV18 to TRBJ1-3, with 8 bases aligning to TRBD1. CDR3 size: 14 residues. Germline lookup yields CDR1 KGHSH and CDR2 LQKENI. Trimming removed 4 bases from V and 8 bases from J; junction bases left unmatched: 7. This CDR3 reads CASSQDRVSDTIYF. As DNA, the CDR3 is TGTGCCAGCTCACAGGACAGGGTTTCAGACACCATATATTTT.

The V call is TRBV29-1, the J call TRBJ2-5; D not resolved. V was clipped by 4 bases and J by 4 bases, with 13 bases between them. CDR3 length: 13 amino acids. CDR1 is SQVTM, CDR2 ANQGSEA, per germline. The CDR3 reads CSVGYPPGETQYF. CDR3 nucleotides: TGCAGCGTTGGATATCCGCCAGGAGAGACCCAGTACTTC.

The chain joins TRBV5-8 to TRBJ1-3, with 11 bases matching TRBD1. The CDR3 extends over 16 amino acids. V shed 6 bases, J shed 4 bases, and the junction held 9 bases outside the gene matches. Germline loops: CDR1 SGHTS, CDR2 YDEGEE. The CDR3 DNA is TGTGCCAGCAACGCTGGACAGGGGGCGATGGGAAACACCATATATTTT. Translating it yields CASNAGQGAMGNTIYF.

This chain uses TRBV11-2 with TRBJ1-2; D remains ambiguous. V lost 2 bases and J lost 3, with 7 bases in between. The V gene's germline CDR1 is SGHAT and CDR2 FQNNGV. The CDR3 spans 13 residues. CDR3 coding DNA: TGTGCCAGCAGCTTAAATCGAGACTATGGCTACACCTTC. This translates into CASSLNRDYGYTF.

This sequence joins TRBV9 and TRBJ2-7; maybe TRBD1 (6 bases). The CDR3 contains 16 residues. CDR1 and CDR2 (germline): SGDLS, YYNGEE. V shed 0 bases and J shed 0 bases, with 13 bases lying between them. The CDR3 loop is CASSVGVGGSSYEQYF. CDR3 bases: TGTGCCAGCAGCGTAGGCGTAGGGGGAAGCTCCTACGAGCAGTACTTC. Complete variable domain (other parts from reference TRBV9 and TRBJ2-7): DSGVTQTPKHLITATGQRVTLRCSPRSGDLSVYWYQQSLDQGLQFLIQYYNGEERAKGNILERFSAQQFPDLHSELNLSSLELGDSALYFCASSVGVGGSSYEQYFGPGTRLTVT.

The J gene is TRBJ1-1, the V gene TRBV27; D is ambiguous. V was shortened by 4 bases and J by 5 bases, with 26 bases between the two germline ends. CDR1 is MNHEY and CDR2 is SMNVEV in the germline V gene (reference sequence). The length of the CDR3 is 18 residues. The CDR3 spells CASSSHYRLRSRGTEAFF. CDR3 DNA: TGTGCCAGCAGTTCGCACTACAGACTCCGTTCGCGGGGTACTGAAGCTTTCTTT.

The V call is TRBV6-5, the J call TRBJ1-6, with 7 nucleotides matching TRBD1. The J segment lost 3 bases and the V segment lost 7 bases, leaving 6 bases of the junction unmatched. The CDR3 is 15 amino acids. Germline V gene lookup returns CDR1 MNHEY and CDR2 SVGAGI. The CDR3 region is CASTHTGDYNSPLHF. The CDR3, as DNA: TGTGCCAGCACCCACACAGGGGACTATAATTCACCCCTCCACTTT.

This clone was counted a single time. The V gene is TRBV10-3, the J gene TRBJ2-1; 14 bases fit TRBD2. The V and J ends lost 8 bases and 5 bases, in that order; junction bases with no gene match: 5. This CDR3 region has 15 residues. CDR1 and CDR2 (germline): ENHRY, SYGVKD. In DNA, the CDR3 is TGTGCCATCGCCGGACTAGCGGGGGGCAACAATGAGCAGTTCTTC. It codes for CAIAGLAGGNNEQFF.

The chain joins TRBV6-2 or TRBV6-3 to TRBJ1-5, with 7 nucleotides matching TRBD1. The CDR3 consists of 15 residues. V shed 6 bases and J 3 bases; nucleotides not matched to a gene: 8. From germline, CDR1 is MNHEY and CDR2 SVGEGT. CDR3 in amino acids: CASSLQGTNNQPQHF. The CDR3 region has the DNA TGTGCCAGCAGCCTACAGGGGACAAACAATCAGCCCCAGCATTTT.

The V gene is TRBV25-1, the J gene TRBJ1-4, with 12 bases lining up with TRBD1. CDR1 and CDR2 from the germline V gene are MGHDK and SYGVNS. Germline trimming cut 4 bases from V and 8 bases from J; bases unmatched to any gene: 11. The CDR3 extends over 17 amino acids. The CDR3 coding sequence is TGTGCCAGCAGTGCCGGGACAGGGGGCGCTCACCTCGAAAAACTGTTTTTT. This translates into CASSAGTGGAHLEKLFF.

The chain uses TRBV6-5 and TRBJ2-3, with TRBD2 matching over 8 bases. Germline V CDR1 and CDR2: MNHEY, SVGAGI. CDR3 length: 13 amino acids. J lost 5 bases, V lost 5 bases, and 3 bases had no gene match. CDR3 nucleotide sequence: TGTGCCAGCAGTCGGGGGGGAGGAGATACGCAGTATTTT. Translated, it gives CASSRGGGDTQYF.

This chain links TRBV18 with TRBJ2-3; TRBD1 agrees at 8 bases. Per germline, CDR1 KGHSH and CDR2 LQKENI. There are 16 residues in the CDR3. V shed 0 bases, J shed 2 bases, and the junction held 4 bases outside the gene matches. CDR3 nucleotide sequence: TGTGCCAGCTCACCACCCGCGACAGGGGCCACAGATACGCAGTATTTT. Encoded protein: CASSPPATGATDTQYF.